This passage covers 15 T cell receptor beta chains from one sample sequenced in a study of human T cells and chemical hapten exposure. Time point indicated: pre-sensitization, week 0. Treatment defined: therapeutic diphenylcyclopropenone sensitization with weekly scalp DPC. Each CDR3 protein gets one entry after TCRdb re-called the RACE reads with MiXCR. The table records tens of thousands of distinct CDR3 sequences, 14% of them present only once. This sample comprised whole blood, obtained in connection with sensitization to the hapten diphenylcyclopropenone (DPC). The receptors derive from a woman between 45 and 60 years old with alopecia areata. Some clones in this sample may be carry-over from other donors' samples.

The sample holds one count of this clonotype. J is TRBJ1-1 and V is TRBV4-1; tentative D call: TRBD1 (6 bases). Between the trimmed V and J ends, which lost 5 bases and 4 bases, there was a span of 14 bases. The CDR3 totals 14 residues. CDR1 and CDR2 (germline): MGHRA, YSYEKL. The CDR3 bases are TGCGCCAGCAGCTCCCACAGGGATGGCACTGAAGCTTTCTTT. Translating it yields CASSSHRDGTEAFF.

This clonotype was recorded a few times. The V gene is TRBV28, the J gene TRBJ2-7, with D tentatively TRBD1 (5 bases). Deletions cut 2 bases from V and 7 bases from J, with 12 bases between. This CDR3 spans 13 amino acids. The germline gives CDR1 MDHEN, CDR2 SYDVKM. The CDR3, as DNA: TGTGCCAGCAGTTTAAGGGGTGGTTTGGAGCAGTACTTC. Translating it yields CASSLRGGLEQYF. The variable domain in full, completed from reference TRBV28 and TRBJ2-7, reads DVKVTQSSRYLVKRTGEKVFLECVQDMDHENMFWYRQDPGLGLRLIYFSYDVKMKEKGDIPEGYSVSREKKERFSLILESASTNQTSMYLCASSLRGGLEQYFGPGTRLTVT.

The J gene is TRBJ1-5, the V gene TRBV19, with 7 positions matching TRBD1. The CDR3 covers 14 residues. Germline V gene lookup returns CDR1 LNHDA and CDR2 SQIVND (reference sequence). V gave up 6 bases and J gave up 6 bases; unmatched junction bases: 8. CDR3 coding DNA: TGTGCCAGTAGCGGGACAGTGGACGGTCAGCCCCAGCATTTT. Encoded protein: CASSGTVDGQPQHF.

This clonotype was detected only a few times. The CDR3 sequence is CASSSERQGGPSEQYF. The CDR3 nucleotides read TGTGCCAGCAGCTCCGAGCGGCAGGGTGGTCCTTCCGAGCAGTACTTC. This chain joins TRBV7-6 and TRBJ2-7; TRBD1 or TRBD2 may be the D gene (5 bases each). This CDR3 spans 16 amino acids. Trimming pared 4 bases from V and 6 bases from J, leaving 22 bases between. CDR1 is SGHVS, CDR2 FNYEAQ, per germline.

Only a few counts were recorded for this clonotype. The V call is TRBV11-2, the J call TRBJ2-1, with D perhaps TRBD1 or TRBD2 (5 bases each). Trimming took 1 base from V and 6 from J, leaving 13 bases between them. The CDR3 is made up of 15 amino acids. In germline, CDR1 is SGHAT, CDR2 FQNNGV. For the CDR3, the DNA is TGTGCCAGCAGCTTAGGGGACGACCGATCCAATGAGCAGTTCTTC. Encoded protein: CASSLGDDRSNEQFF. Filled out from reference TRBV11-2 and TRBJ2-1, the complete variable domain reads EAGVAQSPRYKIIEKRQSVAFWCNPISGHATLYWYQQILGQGPKLLIQFQNNGVVDDSQLPKDRFSAERLKGVDSTLKIQPAKLEDSAVYLCASSLGDDRSNEQFFGPGTRLTVL.

The chain carries TRBV14 and TRBJ2-2; possibly TRBD2 for D (5 bases). The length of the CDR3 is 16 residues. Germline V CDR1 and CDR2: SGHDN, FVKESK. V gave up 4 bases and J gave up 6 bases, with 18 bases separating them. DNA of the CDR3: TGTGCCAGCAGCCCCCGTGGAGCCTTGAGGGCCGGGGAGCTGTTTTTT. Translation: CASSPRGALRAGELFF. Complete variable domain (other parts from reference TRBV14 and TRBJ2-2): EAGVTQFPSHSVIEKGQTVTLRCDPISGHDNLYWYRRVMGKEIKFLLHFVKESKQDESGMPNNRFLAERTGGTYSTLKVQPAELEDSGVYFCASSPRGALRAGELFFGEGSRLTVL.

The V gene is TRBV27, the J gene TRBJ1-6, with 8 bases fitting TRBD1. V gave up 2 bases and J gave up 10 bases; unmatched junction bases: 13. The CDR3 loop spans 17 amino acids. Germline V gene lookup returns CDR1 MNHEY and CDR2 SMNVEV (reference sequence). The CDR3 bases are TGTGCCAGCAGTTTACCGGGTTCCAGGGGGCGAGAATCACCCCTCCACTTT. It is translated as CASSLPGSRGRESPLHF.

The DNA for the CDR3 is TGTGCCAGCAGTGAGGGTGACAGTTACTACGAGCAGTACTTC. It specifies CASSEGDSYYEQYF. This sequence joins TRBV2 and TRBJ2-7; weak D call: TRBD1 (5 bases). With 3 bases removed from V and 3 bases from J, the gap between germline ends came to 12 bases. Germline V lookup: CDR1 SNHLY, CDR2 FYNNEI. The CDR3 contains 14 residues.

The chain employs TRBV5-1 and TRBJ2-7, with 7 bases matching TRBD1. The J segment lost 2 bases and the V segment lost 5 bases, leaving 16 bases of the junction unmatched. The germline V gene encodes CDR1 SGHRS and CDR2 YFSETQ. The CDR3 is 17 residues long. CDR3 nucleotide sequence: TGCGCCAGCAGGCATGGTGTTAGGGGACAGCGCGCCTACGAGCAGTACTTC. As protein: CASRHGVRGQRAYEQYF.

The CDR3 region is CATSGTRAYNEQFF. The CDR3 coding sequence is TGTGCCACCAGTGGGACCAGGGCTTACAATGAGCAGTTCTTC. The rearrangement joins TRBV24-1 to TRBJ2-1; tentative D call: TRBD1 (5 bases). The V gene's germline CDR1 is KGHDR and CDR2 SFDVKD. Trimming took off 5 bases at V and 4 bases at J, with 11 bases between the two ends. CDR3 size: 14 residues.

The chain couples TRBV19 to TRBJ2-7; 9 nucleotides line up with TRBD1. Germline CDR1 LNHDA, CDR2 SQIVND (reference sequence). The CDR3 length is 14 residues. V shed 4 bases, J shed 3 bases, and the junction held 4 bases outside the gene matches. CDR3 residues: CASSTPGQGYEQYF. CDR3 sequence (DNA): TGTGCCAGTAGTACCCCGGGACAGGGCTACGAGCAGTACTTC. Looking up the rest from reference TRBV19 and TRBJ2-7 gives the full variable domain: DGGITQSPKYLFRKEGQNVTLSCEQNLNHDAMYWYRQDPGQGLRLIYYSQIVNDFQKGDIAEGYSVSREKKESFPLTVTSAQKNPTAFYLCASSTPGQGYEQYFGPGTRLTVT.

This clonotype has a handful of counts. At one of its ends the junction is not consistent with the germline gene, which may arise from a read error. The rearrangement links TRBV12-3 or TRBV12-4 to TRBJ2-1; TRBD2 is a possible D gene (6 bases). There are 14 residues in the CDR3. For the CDR3, the DNA is TGTGCCAGCAGTCTAGCGAACTCCTACAATGAGCAGTTCTTC. Residues: CASSLANSYNEQFF.

The genes are TRBV24-1 and TRBJ2-1; 7 bases line up with TRBD2. J gave up 9 bases and V 1 base, and 8 bases lay outside the gene matches. The CDR3 spans 15 residues. The V gene's germline CDR1 is KGHDR and CDR2 SFDVKD. In DNA form, the CDR3 reads TGTGCCACCAGTGATTTTAGGACTAGGAGTGGTGAGCAGTTCTTC. Amino acid sequence: CATSDFRTRSGEQFF.

In this sample, this clonotype turned up a few times. This chain connects TRBV12-3 or TRBV12-4 to TRBJ1-2, with TRBD1 matching 8 bases. J lost 4 bases, V lost 5 bases, and 6 bases had no gene match. The CDR3 has 14 residues. The CDR3 DNA is TGTGCCAGCAGTCCACATGGGACAGGCTATGGCTACACCTTC. Translating it yields CASSPHGTGYGYTF.

This chain's CDR3 is CASSLQASGRTSSYEQYF. The CDR3 DNA is TGTGCCAGCAGCTTACAAGCTAGCGGGAGGACCAGCTCCTACGAGCAGTACTTC. The chain recombines TRBV7-6 with TRBJ2-7, with 11 bases identical to TRBD2. Germline V CDR1 and CDR2: SGHVS, FNYEAQ. With 2 bases clipped from V and 0 bases from J, the junction kept 9 bases outside the gene matches. This CDR3 spans 18 amino acids.